One and the same sample provided the 5 T cell receptor beta chains below, sequenced in a study of blood T cell repertoires in COVID-19. Using immunoSEQ multiplex PCR, the repertoire was profiled, and TCRdb retains in-frame clones only, with some absent. This table has about 280,000 clones, around 84% appearing once. The sample consisted of PBMCs or T cells enriched from blood (not recorded which). The receptors shown here come from a woman in her forties or fifties who had recovered from COVID-19.

The V gene is TRBV11-2, the J gene TRBJ1-2, with a tentative D call TRBD1 (6 bases). V was pared by 5 bases and J by 4 bases, with 17 bases between. The CDR3 consists of 15 residues. Germline V gene sequence: CDR1 SGHAT, CDR2 FQNNGV. CDR3 sequence reads: CASSPLRGRGYGYTF. As DNA, the CDR3 is TGTGCCAGCAGCCCGCTCAGGGGAAGGGGCTATGGCTACACCTTC.

In this sample, this clone turned up once. The chain links TRBV4-3 to TRBJ1-2; D remains ambiguous. Looked up from germline, CDR1 is LGHNA and CDR2 is YSLEER. The CDR3 loop spans 15 amino acids. V gave up 5 bases and J gave up 4 bases, with 17 bases separating them. The CDR3 protein is CASSSRVVGGYGYTF. As DNA, the CDR3 is TGCGCCAGCAGCTCCCGGGTCGTGGGAGGCTATGGCTACACCTTC.

The rearrangement uses TRBV5-1 and TRBJ2-5; TRBD1 is a possible D gene (5 bases). The CDR3 spans 14 residues. Per germline, CDR1 SGHRS and CDR2 YFSETQ. V lost 0 bases and J 5 bases, leaving 11 bases between the germline ends. CDR3 DNA sequence: TGCGCCAGCAGCTTGGACCTGGGGCGGGAGACCCAGTACTTC. Residues: CASSLDLGRETQYF.

J is TRBJ1-2 and V is TRBV29-1, with D perhaps matching TRBD1 (5 bases). The V end lost 3 bases, the J end lost 3 bases, and 14 bases lay between the germline ends. Germline V gives CDR1 SQVTM, CDR2 ANQGSEA. The CDR3 is 14 amino acids. In nucleotides, the CDR3 is TGCAGCGTTGACTTAGGGGCCTCGCACTATGGCTACACCTTC. Its protein is CSVDLGASHYGYTF.

CDR3 coding DNA: TGTGCCTGGGTCAAACCGGGGAATGAGCAGTTCTTC. Encoded protein: CAWVKPGNEQFF. This chain links TRBV30 with TRBJ2-1; D perhaps matches TRBD2 (5 bases). The CDR3 consists of 12 residues. Germline lookup yields CDR1 GTSNPN and CDR2 SVGIG (reference sequence). V was cut by 5 bases and J by 7 bases, with 12 bases left in between. The full variable domain, with the rest looked up from reference TRBV30 and TRBJ2-1, is SQTIHQWPATLVQPVGSPLSLECTVEGTSNPNLYWYRQAAGRGLQLLFYSVGIGQISSEVPQNLSASRPQDRQFILSSKKLLLSDSGFYLCAWVKPGNEQFFGPGTRLTVL.